These 21 T cell receptor beta chains originate from one sample sequenced in a study. TCRdb reprocessed the RT-PCR reads via MiXCR and lists one record per CDR3 protein. The table lists about 680,000 distinct CDR3 sequences, approximately 15% of them singletons. Sequences were obtained from memory CD4+ T cells from blood. All receptors come from a female donor in good health, serving as a healthy control.

This clonotype was counted between two and nine times. The CDR3 here is CATNHREKGYGYTF. In DNA form, the CDR3 reads TGTGCCACCAACCACAGGGAAAAAGGCTATGGCTACACCTTC. The V and J genes are TRBV6-2 or TRBV6-3 and TRBJ1-2; maybe TRBD1 (6 bases). The CDR3 covers 14 residues. V shed 10 bases and J shed 4 bases, with 19 bases lying between them. Per the germline V gene, CDR1 is MNHEY and CDR2 is SVGEGT.

This clonotype showed up many times. DNA of the CDR3: TGTGCCAGCAGTGGCGGGACAGCCTACAATGAGCAGTTCTTC. As protein: CASSGGTAYNEQFF. The chain recombines TRBV6-6 with TRBJ2-1; possible D gene TRBD1, 7 bases. Germline V gene lookup returns CDR1 MNHNY and CDR2 SVGAGI (reference sequence). Trimming cost V 5 bases and J 2 bases, with 10 bases left between them. This CDR3 is 14 amino acids long.

This clonotype was seen a few times. V is TRBV24-1 and J is TRBJ1-1; D is perhaps TRBD1 (6 bases). With 6 bases removed from V and 3 bases from J, the gap between germline ends came to 16 bases. The CDR3 loop spans 15 amino acids. The germline CDR1 and CDR2 sequences are KGHDR and SFDVKD. The CDR3 coding sequence is TGTGCCACCAGTAATTCCAGAAAGGGGGACACTGAAGCTTTCTTT. It specifies CATSNSRKGDTEAFF.

This chain links TRBV29-1 with TRBJ1-1; D gene ambiguous. Germline lookup yields CDR1 SQVTM and CDR2 ANQGSEA. With 3 bases removed from V and 7 bases from J, the gap between germline ends came to 12 bases. The CDR3 runs to 12 residues. This CDR3 is CSVDGPAFEAFF. The CDR3 coding sequence is TGCAGCGTTGATGGGCCAGCCTTTGAAGCTTTCTTT. Filled out from reference TRBV29-1 and TRBJ1-1, the complete variable domain reads SAVISQKPSRDICQRGTSLTIQCQVDSQVTMMFWYRQQPGQSLTLIATANQGSEATYESGFVIDKFPISRPNLTFSTLTVSNMSPEDSSIYLCSVDGPAFEAFFGQGTRLTVV.

This chain joins TRBV27 and TRBJ1-1; perhaps TRBD1 as D (6 bases). The CDR3 sequence is 15 residues long. V lost 0 bases and J lost 1, with 9 bases in between. CDR1 is MNHEY and CDR2 is SMNVEV in the germline V gene (reference sequence). CDR3 in amino acids: CASSLSPRGNTEAFF. CDR3 coding DNA: TGTGCCAGCAGTTTATCGCCCAGGGGGAACACTGAAGCTTTCTTT.

The chain has TRBV20-1 and TRBJ1-5; TRBD1 aligns across 8 bases. Per the germline V gene, CDR1 is DFQATT and CDR2 is SNEGSKA (reference sequence). This CDR3 has 15 amino acids. The junction had 11 bases not matched to a gene; V was cut back by 3 bases and J by 7 bases. Here the CDR3 reads CSARILQGEDQPQHF. CDR3 coding DNA: TGCAGTGCTAGGATCCTACAGGGGGAGGACCAGCCCCAGCATTTT.

This chain joins TRBV5-1 and TRBJ2-2; tentative D call: TRBD1 (6 bases). V was clipped by 4 bases and J by 5 bases, with 15 bases between them. This CDR3 region has 15 residues. The V gene's germline CDR1 is SGHRS and CDR2 YFSETQ. The CDR3 reads CASSQGSKWTGELFF. CDR3 coding DNA: TGCGCCAGCAGCCAGGGGTCAAAGTGGACCGGGGAGCTGTTTTTT. The full variable domain, rest sourced from reference TRBV5-1 and TRBJ2-2, is KAGVTQTPRYLIKTRGQQVTLSCSPISGHRSVSWYQQTPGQGLQFLFEYFSETQRNKGNFPGRFSGRQFSNSRSEMNVSTLELGDSALYLCASSQGSKWTGELFFGEGSRLTVL.

The table lists this clonotype with many counts. The J gene is TRBJ2-7, the V gene TRBV29-1, with D possibly TRBD2 on 6 matching bases. This CDR3 has 13 residues. Germline lookup yields CDR1 SQVTM and CDR2 ANQGSEA. Trimming cost V 6 bases and J 5 bases, with 17 bases left between them. In DNA, the CDR3 is TGCAGCGTGGTGGGGGACGGAGGGGACGAGCAGTACTTC. Translating gives CSVVGDGGDEQYF.

V and J are TRBV6-2 or TRBV6-3 and TRBJ1-2; D gene unclear. V gave up 7 bases and J gave up 7 bases, with 16 bases separating them. This CDR3 is 13 amino acids long. The germline V gene has CDR1 MNHEY and CDR2 SVGEGT. The CDR3 DNA reads TGTGCCAGCAACTACCCTCGTGGGAGTGGCTACACCTTC. Translated, it gives CASNYPRGSGYTF.

The rearrangement joins TRBV6-2 or TRBV6-3 to TRBJ2-1; 8 nucleotides align to TRBD2. Germline V lookup: CDR1 MNHEY, CDR2 SVGEGT. With 2 bases clipped from V and 8 bases from J, the junction kept 5 bases outside the gene matches. The CDR3 is 14 residues long. Here the CDR3 DNA reads TGTGCCAGCAGTTACCGGGGGGGGGAGGATGAGCAGTTCTTC. Its protein is CASSYRGGEDEQFF.

V usage is TRBV20-1 and J usage is TRBJ2-2, with 11 bases that match TRBD2. Trimming took 1 base from V and 5 from J; bases not matched to a gene: 6. The V gene's germline CDR1 is DFQATT and CDR2 SNEGSKA (reference sequence). This CDR3 region has 16 residues. The CDR3 loop is CSARVGVAGGTGELFF. The CDR3 coding sequence is TGCAGTGCTAGAGTGGGAGTAGCGGGAGGGACCGGGGAGCTGTTTTTT.

This clonotype has more than one count but fewer than ten. The chain employs TRBV20-1 and TRBJ2-1; TRBD2 matches at 9 bases. The CDR3 runs to 17 residues. The trim removed 3 bases at V and 3 bases at J, leaving 12 bases unmatched. In germline, CDR1 is DFQATT, CDR2 SNEGSKA (reference sequence). The CDR3 DNA reads TGCAGTGCTAGCCCAAGGACTAGCGACTATGACTACAATGAGCAGTTCTTC. It codes for CSASPRTSDYDYNEQFF.

The rearrangement links TRBV20-1 to TRBJ2-1; the match to TRBD2 covers 11 bases. With V trimmed by 6 bases and J by 3 bases, 7 bases remained unmatched. Per the germline V gene, CDR1 is DFQATT and CDR2 is SNEGSKA (reference sequence). CDR3 length: 15 amino acids. Here the CDR3 DNA reads TGCAGTGCCAAAGAAACTAGCGGGAGCTACAATGAGCAGTTCTTC. Protein product: CSAKETSGSYNEQFF.

This clonotype appeared a few times. The V and J genes are TRBV6-1 and TRBJ2-5; TRBD1 is a possible D gene (6 bases). The CDR3 sequence is 14 residues long. Germline V gives CDR1 MNHNS, CDR2 SASEGT. Trimming removed 4 bases from V and 2 bases from J, with 11 bases in between. The CDR3 DNA reads TGTGCCAGCAGTGGCCAAGGACAGCAAGAGACCCAGTACTTC. Translated: CASSGQGQQETQYF.

There are a few counts of this clonotype. The rearrangement uses TRBV4-1 and TRBJ2-3, with TRBD2 identical over 10 bases. This CDR3 comprises 17 residues. CDR1 is MGHRA and CDR2 is YSYEKL in the germline V gene. The trim removed 4 bases at V and 6 bases at J, leaving 13 bases unmatched. As DNA, the CDR3 is TGCGCCAGCAGCCCTCAGGGAGGAGCGGGAGGGTACGATACGCAGTATTTT. The encoded protein is CASSPQGGAGGYDTQYF.

V and J are TRBV6-1 and TRBJ1-6; D is ambiguous. CDR3 length: 15 residues. V lost 8 bases, J lost 1 base, and 12 bases lay in between. Germline V lookup: CDR1 MNHNS, CDR2 SASEGT. CDR3 in DNA: TGTGCCAGCGTGAACGGCCGATCCTATAATTCACCCCTCCACTTT. Its translation: CASVNGRSYNSPLHF.

This clonotype was counted ten times or more. This rearrangement joins TRBV6-4 to TRBJ2-1, with D possibly TRBD2 on 5 matching bases. Trimming pared 4 bases from V and 9 bases from J, leaving 13 bases between. Looked up from germline, CDR1 is MRHNA and CDR2 is SNTAGT. The CDR3 runs to 13 residues. DNA for the CDR3: TGTGCCAGCAGTGGGGATGGCGCGGGTGAGCAGTTCTTC. The encoded protein is CASSGDGAGEQFF.

This clonotype was observed many times. V is TRBV20-1 and J is TRBJ2-1; 14 bases agree with TRBD2. Germline assignment: CDR1 DFQATT and CDR2 SNEGSKA (reference sequence). With 5 bases clipped from V and 7 bases from J, the junction kept 4 bases outside the gene matches. CDR3 length: 14 amino acids. The CDR3, as DNA: TGCAGTGCTGGGACTAGCGGGGGAGGGAATGAGCAGTTCTTC. Translation gives CSAGTSGGGNEQFF.

This clonotype was seen repeatedly, ten times or more. V usage is TRBV7-9 and J usage is TRBJ1-5; D is unclear. The CDR3 is made up of 15 amino acids. V gave up 1 base and J gave up 0 bases, with 7 bases separating them. CDR1 and CDR2 from the germline V gene are SEHNR and FQNEAQ (reference sequence). This chain's CDR3 is CASSLDGFSNQPQHF. In nucleotides, the CDR3 is TGTGCCAGCAGCTTAGACGGGTTTAGCAATCAGCCCCAGCATTTT.

This clonotype appeared many times. This chain uses TRBV5-1 with TRBJ2-1, with D possibly matching TRBD1 (6 bases). V lost 4 bases, J lost 0 bases, and 11 bases lay in between. This CDR3 is built from 15 residues. CDR1 is SGHRS and CDR2 is YFSETQ in the germline V gene. The CDR3 sequence: CASSAQGNSYNEQFF. The CDR3 region has the DNA TGCGCCAGCAGCGCACAGGGTAACTCCTACAATGAGCAGTTCTTC.

V usage is TRBV20-1 and J usage is TRBJ1-5, with a tentative D call TRBD1 (5 bases). V was clipped by 0 bases and J by 3 bases, with 12 bases between them. The germline CDR1 and CDR2 sequences are DFQATT and SNEGSKA (reference sequence). CDR3 length: 15 residues. In nucleotides, the CDR3 is TGCAGTGCTAGAGATCACATGGGGCCCAATCAGCCCCAGCATTTT. Protein product: CSARDHMGPNQPQHF.